One and the same sample provided the 10 T cell receptor beta chains below, sequenced in a study of human T cells and chemical hapten exposure. Time point: patch test 2, 6 weeks after DPC sensitization. Treatment indicated: therapeutic diphenylcyclopropenone sensitization with weekly scalp DPC. MiXCR was run by TCRdb on the RACE reads, yielding one entry per CDR3 protein. The sample lists about 140,000 distinct CDR3 sequences; approximately 12% were seen once. The source material was whole blood, sampled in connection with sensitization to the hapten diphenylcyclopropenone (DPC). These receptors were taken from a woman aged 50 to 60 with alopecia areata. Some clones in this sample may be carry-over from other donors' samples.

The chain combines TRBV29-1 with TRBJ2-3, with a possible D match to TRBD1 (6 bases). Germline CDR1 is SQVTM and CDR2 is ANQGSEA. V was pared by 4 bases and J by 1 base, with 6 bases between. This CDR3 is 12 amino acids long. The CDR3 sequence: CSVAGGTDTQYF. The CDR3 nucleotides read TGCAGCGTTGCAGGGGGCACAGATACGCAGTATTTT.

The chain couples TRBV12-3 or TRBV12-4 to TRBJ2-6; 8 bases line up with TRBD1. V shed 3 bases, J shed 0 bases, and the junction held 10 bases outside the gene matches. The CDR3 sequence is 19 residues long. DNA for the CDR3: TGTGCCAGCAGTTTTTTACCTGGGACAGGAGTCTCTGGGGCCAACGTCCTGACTTTC. Its translation is CASSFLPGTGVSGANVLTF.

This clonotype turned up a few times. V is TRBV11-2 and J is TRBJ2-1; D is ambiguous. CDR1 and CDR2 (germline): SGHAT, FQNNGV. The V end was cut by 0 bases, the J end by 12 bases, with 9 bases between. The CDR3 runs 12 residues. Written as DNA, the CDR3 is TGTGCCAGCAGCTTAGATCAAAGGAGGCAGTTCTTC. It yields the protein CASSLDQRRQFF.

This clonotype was found many times. V usage is TRBV3-1 and J usage is TRBJ1-4; tentatively, D is TRBD1 (6 bases). The CDR3 loop spans 14 amino acids. Trimming took off 3 bases at V and 8 bases at J, with 13 bases between the two ends. CDR1 and CDR2 (germline): LGHDT, YNNKEL (reference sequence). This CDR3 reads CASSHTGTTEKLFF. CDR3 coding DNA: TGTGCCAGCAGCCATACCGGGACAACGGAAAAACTGTTTTTT.

This clonotype occurred many times. The rearrangement joins TRBV7-9 to TRBJ2-5, with 7 bases lining up with TRBD1. CDR1 SEHNR and CDR2 FQNEAQ come from the germline V gene (reference sequence). The CDR3 runs to 14 residues. V lost 4 bases, J lost 2 bases, and 4 bases stayed unmatched. This chain's CDR3 is CASSSDRLQETQYF. CDR3 DNA: TGTGCCAGCAGCTCGGACAGGTTACAAGAGACCCAGTACTTC.

The chain joins TRBV25-1 to TRBJ1-3, with D tentatively TRBD1 (5 bases). Germline loops: CDR1 MGHDK, CDR2 SYGVNS. The CDR3 extends over 16 amino acids. Trimming shortened V by 4 bases and J by 0 bases, and 13 bases separated the two germline ends. CDR3 nucleotides: TGTGCCAGCAGTGCCCGGGGCTTGAGCTCTGGAAACACCATATATTTT. Translation: CASSARGLSSGNTIYF.

The chain has TRBV29-1 and TRBJ1-2; the D gene is possibly TRBD1 (6 bases). This CDR3 contains 11 residues. Germline-derived CDR1 and CDR2 are SQVTM and ANQGSEA. The CDR3: CSHPGQSRYTF. Written as DNA, the CDR3 is TGCAGTCACCCCGGACAGAGTAGATACACCTTC.

This chain connects TRBV6-1 to TRBJ2-3; the D call may be TRBD1 or TRBD2 (6 bases each). This CDR3 comprises 14 residues. Germline V gene sequence: CDR1 MNHNS, CDR2 SASEGT. With 8 bases removed from V and 5 bases from J, the gap between germline ends came to 17 bases. CDR3 residues: CASPGGPREDTQYF. Here the CDR3 DNA reads TGTGCCAGCCCTGGGGGGCCACGGGAAGATACGCAGTATTTT.

The genes are TRBV11-2 and TRBJ2-5, with D perhaps TRBD2 (5 bases). The CDR3 has 15 amino acids. The V gene's germline CDR1 is SGHAT and CDR2 FQNNGV. The V and J ends lost 1 base and 1 base respectively, with 10 bases between them. Here the CDR3 DNA reads TGTGCCAGCAGCTTAGGAGGAGGATCCCAAGAGACCCAGTACTTC. It specifies CASSLGGGSQETQYF.

Ten or more counts support this clonotype. DNA for the CDR3: TGTGCCAGCAGCTTAGACCCCTACAATGAGCAGTTCTTC. It is translated as CASSLDPYNEQFF. V is TRBV7-8 and J is TRBJ2-1, with no clear D. CDR3 length: 13 amino acids. The germline V gene has CDR1 SGHVS and CDR2 FQNEAQ. Trimming took off 1 base at V and 2 bases at J, with 3 bases between the two ends. The full variable domain, completed using reference TRBV7-8 and TRBJ2-1, is GAGVSQSPRYKVAKRGQDVALRCDPISGHVSLFWYQQALGQGPEFLTYFQNEAQLDKSGLPSDRFFAERPEGSVSTLKIQRTQQEDSAVYLCASSLDPYNEQFFGPGTRLTVL.